Listed below are T cell receptor beta chains from one sample, sequenced in a study of blood T cell repertoires in COVID-19. Libraries were prepared by immunoSEQ multiplex PCR; TCRdb keeps only in-frame clonotypes and omits some of them. This table holds fewer than 200,000 clones, 70% to 80% found once. Sequencing used peripheral blood. The origin of the receptors is a woman aged 55-70 years with COVID-19, enrolled during active disease. The CDR3 runs from the conserved cysteine through the conserved F or W. A D gene is named only where the DNA matches it firmly. Not all rows give a size; the values are once, few, many and, for expanded clones, a class.

size | D | J | V | DNA | CDR3
. | . | TRBJ2-1 | TRBV5-4 | TGTGCCAGCAGCCCGCGGGGAGCGGAGCAGTTCTTC | CASSPRGAEQFF
. | . | TRBJ1-2 | TRBV5-4 | TGTGCCAGCAGCCCCGCGGGGAGAAACTATGGCTACACCTTC | CASSPAGRNYGYTF
. | . | TRBJ2-3 | TRBV10-3 | TGTGCCATCAGTGAATGGGGGGGGGCCGACACAGATACGCAGTATTTT | CAISEWGGADTDTQYF
. | TRBD2 | TRBJ2-2 | TRBV7-8 | TGTGCCAGCAGCTCTAGAGGACTAGCGGGAGACGTCGGGGAGCTGTTTTTT | CASSSRGLAGDVGELFF
. | . | TRBJ1-1 | TRBV5-1 | TGCGCCAGCAGCTTGGAGGGACCCTTGGGAGGCACTGAAGCTTTCTTT | CASSLEGPLGGTEAFF
. | TRBD2 | TRBJ2-3 | TRBV7-9 | TGTGCCAGCAGCTTAGGGGTTAGCGGGACCACCACAGATACGCAGTATTTT | CASSLGVSGTTTDTQYF
. | . | TRBJ2-1 | TRBV10-3 | TGTGCCATCAGTGAACTTCATCCGGGTCAGGGGAACAATGAGCAGTTCTTC | CAISELHPGQGNNEQFF
. | TRBD2 | TRBJ2-1 | TRBV19 | TGTGCCAGTATTCCTAGCGGGAGTGGGGTCCACAATGAGCAGTTCTTC | CASIPSGSGVHNEQFF
. | TRBD1 | TRBJ1-2 | TRBV5-4 | TGTGCCAGCAGCCTGACCCGGGACAGCTATGGCTACACCTTC | CASSLTRDSYGYTF
. | TRBD1 | TRBJ2-2 | TRBV27 | TGTGCCAGCAGTGGATGGACAGGGGCCCCCGGGGAGCTGTTTTTT | CASSGWTGAPGELFF
. | . | TRBJ2-3 | TRBV5-1 | TGCGCCAGCAGTTCATACCCCGAGGCGGTTAGCACAGATACGCAGTATTTT | CASSSYPEAVSTDTQYF
. | TRBD1 | TRBJ1-1 | TRBV9 | TGTGCCAGCAGTGTGGGAACAGGGGGCGGCACTGAAGCTTTCTTT | CASSVGTGGGTEAFF
. | TRBD1 | TRBJ1-5 | TRBV19 | TGTGCCAGTAGTATTAAGACAGGGATGAATCAGCCCCAGCATTTT | CASSIKTGMNQPQHF
. | TRBD1 | TRBJ1-6 | TRBV28 | TGTGCCAGCAGCCGGGACAGGGCATCCTATAATTCACCCCTCCACTTT | CASSRDRASYNSPLHF
. | . | TRBJ1-6 | TRBV25-1 | TGTGCCAGCTTCTTTTGGCCCCAGTTGGATTCACCCCTCCACTTT | CASFFWPQLDSPLHF
once | . | TRBJ1-5 | TRBV5-5 | TGTGCCAGCAGCCCCCATGGGGCAGCTAGGAATCAGCCCCAGCATTTT | CASSPHGAARNQPQHF
. | . | TRBJ2-7 | TRBV28 | TGTGCCAGCAGTGCGCAACCTGCCAGGGGCGAGCAGTACTTC | CASSAQPARGEQYF
. | TRBD2 | TRBJ2-1 | TRBV7-6 | TGTGCCAGCAGCTCTGCGGCGGGAGGGTGGAATGAGCAGTTCTTC | CASSSAAGGWNEQFF
. | . | TRBJ2-4 | TRBV3-1/TRBV3-2 | TGTGCCAGCACCTCAAGAGGTACTGATGTAGCCAAAAACATTCAGTACTTC | CASTSRGTDVAKNIQYF
. | . | TRBJ1-6 | TRBV4-1 | TGCGCCAGCAGCCGGTTGTGGGAAGGGAGCTCCTATAATTCACCCCTCCACTTT | CASSRLWEGSSYNSPLHF